This entry concerns a single T cell receptor (beta chain). What it binds is not known. CDR3 length equals 13 residues. The V end was cut by 4 bases, the J end by 2 bases, with 11 bases between. CDR1 is SQVTM and CDR2 is ANQGSEA in the germline V gene. This sample was included in a study of cytomegalovirus exposure and HLA in healthy donors. About the research overall: Of over 300 genotyped donors, roughly 80% clustered with self-reported Caucasian donors.

Both 60 Vbeta primers and 13 Jbeta primers went into the PCR. Assay: immunoSEQ multiplex PCR; the TCRdb copy retains only in-frame clones and omits some. The table shows roughly 87,000 clones, with approximately 75% occurring only once. Notes on the study in general: About 87% or about 30% of the time was how often most TCR beta V segments were productive, according to an earlier analysis.

The specimen was PBMCs. The receptor was isolated from a man between 60 and 75 years old in good health and CMV-seronegative. V and J are TRBV29-1 and TRBJ1-1; the D is unclear. CDR3 loop: CSVGEGGNTEAFF. CDR3 bases: TGCAGCGTTGGCGAGGGTGGTAACACTGAAGCTTTCTTT.